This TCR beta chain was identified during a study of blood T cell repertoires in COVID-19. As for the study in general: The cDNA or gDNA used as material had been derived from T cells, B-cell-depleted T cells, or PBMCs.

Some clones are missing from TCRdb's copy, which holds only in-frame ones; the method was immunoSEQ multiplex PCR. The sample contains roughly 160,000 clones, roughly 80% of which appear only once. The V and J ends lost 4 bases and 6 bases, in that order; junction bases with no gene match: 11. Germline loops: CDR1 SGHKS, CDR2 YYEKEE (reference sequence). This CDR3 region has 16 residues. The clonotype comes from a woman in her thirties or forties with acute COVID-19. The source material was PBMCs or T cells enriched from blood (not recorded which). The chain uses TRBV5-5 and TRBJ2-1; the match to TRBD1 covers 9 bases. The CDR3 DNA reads TGTGCCAGCAGCCTAAGTGGACAGGGGATTTTCAATGAGCAGTTCTTC. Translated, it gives CASSLSGQGIFNEQFF.